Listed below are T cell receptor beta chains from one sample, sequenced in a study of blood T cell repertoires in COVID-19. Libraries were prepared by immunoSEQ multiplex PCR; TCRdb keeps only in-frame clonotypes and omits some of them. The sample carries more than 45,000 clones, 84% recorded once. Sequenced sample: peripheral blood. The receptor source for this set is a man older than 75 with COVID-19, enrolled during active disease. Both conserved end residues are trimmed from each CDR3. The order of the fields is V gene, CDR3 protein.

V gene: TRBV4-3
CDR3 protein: ASSQGGAQEKLF

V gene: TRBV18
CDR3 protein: ASLTTFSQETQY

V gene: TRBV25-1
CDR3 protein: ASSVGQRQF

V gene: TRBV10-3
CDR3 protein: AITPRTGSYGYT

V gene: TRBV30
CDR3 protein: AWSPMTGWNTEAF

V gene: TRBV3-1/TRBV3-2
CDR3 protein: ASSQDRNPRYGYT

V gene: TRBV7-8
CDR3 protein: ASSPRGGSGYT

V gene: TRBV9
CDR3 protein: ASSAVGGAGYNEQF

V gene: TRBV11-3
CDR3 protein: ASSQQPFPPLETQY

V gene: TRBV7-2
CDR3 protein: ASSETTHTQY

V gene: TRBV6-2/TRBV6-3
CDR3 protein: ASSDMGQVGNNEQF

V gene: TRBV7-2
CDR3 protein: ASRTGSAGGTGEQF

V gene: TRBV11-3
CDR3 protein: ASSGVAGYNEQF

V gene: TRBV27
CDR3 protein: ASSSYPRGRGHRSTNEKLF

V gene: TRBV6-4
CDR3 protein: ASSPRSGAYNEQF

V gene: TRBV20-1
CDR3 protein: SASFFGQLNQPQH

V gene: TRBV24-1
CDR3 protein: ATSGQTMNTEAF

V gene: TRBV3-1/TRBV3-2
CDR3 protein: ASSQDGGQEKLF

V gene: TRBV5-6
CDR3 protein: ASIETGADSPLH

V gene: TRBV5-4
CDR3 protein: ASSPRRLNPDEQF

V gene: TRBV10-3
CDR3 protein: AIRASGGLDEQF

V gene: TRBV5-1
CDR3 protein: ASSLASSYNSPLH

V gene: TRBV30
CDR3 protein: AWETGNHSPLH

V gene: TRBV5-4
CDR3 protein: ASSLVSSGGASSPLH

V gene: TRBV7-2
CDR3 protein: ASSSLVQGAGNTIY

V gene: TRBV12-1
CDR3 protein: ASSRRRLGRGSETQY

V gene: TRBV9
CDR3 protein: ASSRTGADTEAF

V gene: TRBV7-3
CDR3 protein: ASSPRGGLSETQY

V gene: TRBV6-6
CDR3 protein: ASSSNSGNTIY

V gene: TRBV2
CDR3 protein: ASSPLAAGAVEY

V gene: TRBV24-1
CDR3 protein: ATSDLPGGETQY

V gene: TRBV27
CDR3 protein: ASSLSPTRGETQY

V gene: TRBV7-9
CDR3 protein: ASSAGPEQY

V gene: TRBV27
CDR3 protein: ASSPQQALNTEAF

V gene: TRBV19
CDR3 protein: ASSARQGLGDTEAF

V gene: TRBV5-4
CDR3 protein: ASNPDRAPTGELF

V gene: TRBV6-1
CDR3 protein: ASNEGGVGKQF

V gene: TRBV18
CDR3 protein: ASSPQRGQF

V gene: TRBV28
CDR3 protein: ASSFGGGTGDYGYT

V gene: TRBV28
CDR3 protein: ASRQSGKGMNTEAF

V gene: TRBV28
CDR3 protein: ATPNRGGDGYT

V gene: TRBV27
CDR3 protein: ASSRGQGFSPLH

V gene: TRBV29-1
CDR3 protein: SVEREAYGYT

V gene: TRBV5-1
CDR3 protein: ASSLDRASTDTQY

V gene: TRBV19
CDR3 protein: ASSTSLLGTDTQY

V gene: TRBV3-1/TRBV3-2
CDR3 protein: ASSPSGTGAQPQH

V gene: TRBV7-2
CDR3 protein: ASSSGLTGLSEAF

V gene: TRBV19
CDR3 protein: ASSINSGENTGELF

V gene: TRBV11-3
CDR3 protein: ASSSGTATGELF

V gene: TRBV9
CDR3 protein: ASSYDRDSPLH

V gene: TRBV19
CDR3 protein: ASSIDSGWSGTEKLF

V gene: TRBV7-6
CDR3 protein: ASSFKAGVTGELF

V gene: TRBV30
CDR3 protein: AWNPWDRGADTQY

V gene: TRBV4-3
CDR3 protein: ASSQGPPDTNYGYT

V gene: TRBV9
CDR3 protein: ASSGDRGTGAVYGYT